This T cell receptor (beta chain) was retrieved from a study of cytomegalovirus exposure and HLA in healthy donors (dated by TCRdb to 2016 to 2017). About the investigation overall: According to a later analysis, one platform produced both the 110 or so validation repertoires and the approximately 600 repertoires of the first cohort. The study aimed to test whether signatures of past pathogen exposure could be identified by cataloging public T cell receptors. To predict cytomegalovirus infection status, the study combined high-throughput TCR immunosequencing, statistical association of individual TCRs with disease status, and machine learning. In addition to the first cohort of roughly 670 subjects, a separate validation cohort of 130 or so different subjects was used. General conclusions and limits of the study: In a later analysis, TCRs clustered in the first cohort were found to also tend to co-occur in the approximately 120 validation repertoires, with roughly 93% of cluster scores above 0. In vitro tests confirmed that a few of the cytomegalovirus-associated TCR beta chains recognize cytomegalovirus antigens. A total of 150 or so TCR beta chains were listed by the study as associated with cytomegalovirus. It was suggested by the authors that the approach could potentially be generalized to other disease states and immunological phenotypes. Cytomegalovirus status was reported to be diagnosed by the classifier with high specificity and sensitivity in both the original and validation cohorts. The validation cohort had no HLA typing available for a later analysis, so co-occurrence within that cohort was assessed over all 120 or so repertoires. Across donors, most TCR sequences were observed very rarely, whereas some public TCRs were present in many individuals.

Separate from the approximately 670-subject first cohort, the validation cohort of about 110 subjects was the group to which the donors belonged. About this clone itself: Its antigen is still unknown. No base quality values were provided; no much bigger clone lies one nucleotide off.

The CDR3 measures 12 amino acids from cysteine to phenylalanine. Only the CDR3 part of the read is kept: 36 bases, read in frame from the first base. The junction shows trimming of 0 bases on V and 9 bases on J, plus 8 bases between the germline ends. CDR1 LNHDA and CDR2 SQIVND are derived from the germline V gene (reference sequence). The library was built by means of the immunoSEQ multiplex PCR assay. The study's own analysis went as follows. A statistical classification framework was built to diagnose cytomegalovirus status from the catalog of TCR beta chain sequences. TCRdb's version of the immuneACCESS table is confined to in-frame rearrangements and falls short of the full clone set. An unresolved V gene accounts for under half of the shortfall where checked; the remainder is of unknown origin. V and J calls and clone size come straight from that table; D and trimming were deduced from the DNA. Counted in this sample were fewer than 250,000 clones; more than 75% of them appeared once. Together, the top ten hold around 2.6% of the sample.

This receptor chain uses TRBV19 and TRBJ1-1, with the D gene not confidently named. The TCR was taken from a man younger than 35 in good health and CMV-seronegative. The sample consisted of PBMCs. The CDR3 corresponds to CASSIDSVQAFF. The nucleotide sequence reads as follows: TGTGCCAGTAGTATAGATTCGGTTCAAGCTTTCTTT.